What follows are 21 T cell receptor beta chains derived from one specimen sequenced in a study of blood T cell repertoires in COVID-19. Method: immunoSEQ multiplex PCR; TCRdb's copy keeps in-frame clones and lacks some. This sample yields about 91,000 clones, of which about 80% are seen a single time; around a quarter belongs to the top ten. The source material was peripheral blood. Every receptor here comes from a man aged 65 to 85 with acute or convalescent COVID-19.

This clone was detected only once. V is TRBV7-9 and J is TRBJ2-7; the D gene is possibly TRBD1 (6 bases). The germline V and J ends were trimmed by 7 bases and 0 bases, with 16 bases remaining between them. CDR1 SEHNR and CDR2 FQNEAQ come from the germline V gene (reference sequence). The CDR3 runs 15 residues. CDR3 sequence reads: CASTLRWDTSYEQYF. The CDR3 coding sequence is TGTGCCAGCACCCTAAGATGGGACACCTCCTACGAGCAGTACTTC.

The gene calls are TRBV2 and TRBJ2-1; D call uncertain. The CDR3 sequence is 15 residues long. With 1 base removed from V and 9 bases from J, the gap between germline ends came to 16 bases. The germline V gene has CDR1 SNHLY and CDR2 FYNNEI. In DNA form, the CDR3 reads TGTGCCAGCAGTGAAGGCGGTTTCCTTGGTTCTGAGCAGTTCTTC. Translating it yields CASSEGGFLGSEQFF.

The chain has TRBV27 and TRBJ2-2; no firm D call. With 6 bases removed from V and 5 bases from J, the gap between germline ends came to 7 bases. The germline CDR1 and CDR2 sequences are MNHEY and SMNVEV (reference sequence). The CDR3 has 12 residues. The CDR3: CASRALTGELFF. The CDR3 DNA is TGTGCCAGCAGGGCCTTGACCGGGGAGCTGTTTTTT.

V and J are TRBV7-9 and TRBJ2-5, with D possibly being TRBD2 (5 bases). CDR1 SEHNR and CDR2 FQNEAQ come from the germline V gene (reference sequence). V lost 6 bases and J lost 5, with 19 bases in between. The CDR3 contains 15 residues. Written as DNA, the CDR3 is TGTGCCAGCAGTTATCCCCGACTATCAACGGAGACCCAGTACTTC. This codes for CASSYPRLSTETQYF.

This clone was seen a few times. V and J are TRBV3-1 (or the pseudogene TRBV3-2) and TRBJ1-2; the D is unclear. CDR1 and CDR2 (germline): LGHDT, YNNKEL (reference sequence). The CDR3 has 12 residues. V shed 2 bases and J shed 6 bases, with 7 bases lying between them. CDR3 protein: CASSQSRHGYTF. The CDR3 nucleotides are TGTGCCAGCAGCCAATCTCGTCATGGCTACACCTTC.

The chain links TRBV21-1 to TRBJ1-4; TRBD1, the table's D call, lacks a check against the DNA. TRBV21-1 is a recognized pseudogene. This CDR3 is built from 17 residues. The CDR3: CASSKALYRRGFLKLFF. DNA for the CDR3: TGTGCCAGCAGCAAAGCGCTTTATCGCAGGGGCTTCCTAAAACTGTTTTTT.

The genes are TRBV2 and TRBJ1-2; D ambiguous. From germline, CDR1 is SNHLY and CDR2 FYNNEI. The CDR3 has 12 residues. The ends were cut back, 4 bases at V and 5 bases at J, with 8 bases in the middle. In nucleotides, the CDR3 is TGTGCCAGCAGTGTACAGATTTATGGCTACACCTTC. Translation: CASSVQIYGYTF.

This chain links TRBV6-5 with TRBJ2-1; possibly TRBD1 for D (6 bases). Germline CDR1 reads MNHEY; CDR2 reads SVGAGI. Trimming cost V 4 bases and J 2 bases, with 12 bases left between them. The CDR3 spans 15 residues. CDR3 nucleotides: TGTGCCAGCAGTTCCCGAGGGGGAACCTACAATGAGCAGTTCTTC. Amino acid sequence: CASSSRGGTYNEQFF.

The J gene is TRBJ1-5, the V gene TRBV2; 9 bases are shared with TRBD1. The CDR3 has 15 amino acids. V dropped 3 bases and J dropped 6; count of bases not matched to a gene: 6. CDR1 is SNHLY, CDR2 FYNNEI, per germline. The CDR3 is CASSDGTGIGQPQHF. The CDR3 bases are TGTGCCAGCAGTGACGGGACAGGGATCGGTCAGCCCCAGCATTTT.

V usage is TRBV6-5 and J usage is TRBJ1-5; maybe TRBD1 (5 bases). Germline V gene lookup returns CDR1 MNHEY and CDR2 SVGAGI. This CDR3 spans 15 amino acids. Trimming took off 6 bases at V and 3 bases at J, with 15 bases between the two ends. The CDR3 spells CASRAEQVYNQPQHF. For the CDR3, the DNA is TGTGCCAGCAGAGCCGAACAGGTATACAATCAGCCCCAGCATTTT.

The chain couples TRBV25-1 to TRBJ2-1, with D possibly being TRBD2 (6 bases). The CDR3 length is 17 residues. Germline CDR1 and CDR2: MGHDK and SYGVNS. Between the trimmed V and J ends, which lost 3 bases and 5 bases, there was a span of 20 bases. CDR3 coding DNA: TGTGCCAGCAGTGACCTTCTGGGCAGGGAGGTGGACAATGAGCAGTTCTTC. This gives the protein CASSDLLGREVDNEQFF.

The J gene is TRBJ2-1, the V gene TRBV27; 8 positions agree with TRBD2. The CDR3 is made up of 16 amino acids. V was clipped by 6 bases and J by 4 bases; unmatched bases: 11. Germline loops: CDR1 MNHEY, CDR2 SMNVEV (reference sequence). CDR3 in amino acids: CASRGERESAYNEQFF. CDR3 sequence (DNA): TGTGCCAGCAGGGGAGAGCGGGAGTCTGCGTACAATGAGCAGTTCTTC.

This clone was counted many times. The gene calls are TRBV27 and TRBJ2-2, with D maybe TRBD1 (6 bases). CDR1 is MNHEY and CDR2 is SMNVEV in the germline V gene (reference sequence). Trimming removed 2 bases at V and 8 bases at J, with 15 bases between. This CDR3 spans 15 amino acids. This CDR3 reads CASSLAISGAGELFF. CDR3 nucleotide sequence: TGTGCCAGCAGTTTAGCCATTTCAGGGGCAGGGGAGCTGTTTTTT.

The chain uses TRBV5-1 and TRBJ1-2, with a weak D call TRBD1 (6 bases). The CDR3 runs to 15 residues. The germline V gene encodes CDR1 SGHRS and CDR2 YFSETQ. V shed 0 bases and J shed 7 bases, with 16 bases lying between them. The CDR3 is CASSLDPNLGAGYTF. CDR3 sequence (DNA): TGCGCCAGCAGCTTGGACCCGAATCTGGGGGCTGGCTACACCTTC.

The rearrangement joins TRBV24-1 to TRBJ2-1; weak D call: TRBD1 (5 bases). The CDR3 sequence is 14 residues long. In germline, CDR1 is KGHDR, CDR2 SFDVKD. V was trimmed by 5 bases and J by 7 bases, leaving 14 bases between them. CDR3 DNA sequence: TGTGCCACCAGTGGACAGCCCTACGGGAATGAGCAGTTCTTC. It encodes CATSGQPYGNEQFF.

CDR3 in DNA: TGTGCCAGCGCCCCGGGCGGAGGCCAGGCAGATACGCAGTATTTT. Translating it yields CASAPGGGQADTQYF. The chain joins TRBV9 to TRBJ2-3, with D maybe TRBD2 (5 bases). Looked up from germline, CDR1 is SGDLS and CDR2 is YYNGEE. The V end was cut by 7 bases, the J end by 4 bases, with 19 bases between. The CDR3 length is 15 residues.

Only one count was recorded for this clone. The genes are TRBV24-1 and TRBJ2-7, with D unclear. The germline CDR1 and CDR2 sequences are KGHDR and SFDVKD. With 6 bases removed from V and 0 bases from J, the gap between germline ends came to 8 bases. The CDR3 loop spans 13 amino acids. CDR3 sequence: CATSPHSSYEQYF. CDR3 DNA: TGTGCCACCAGTCCTCACAGCTCCTACGAGCAGTACTTC.

The CDR3 nucleotides read TGTGCCAGCAGCCAAGATATGCAGGGGGCGGAAAAACTGTTTTTT. It codes for CASSQDMQGAEKLFF. The rearrangement uses TRBV4-2 and TRBJ1-4; 8 nucleotides agree with TRBD1. CDR3 length: 15 residues. Germline values: CDR1 LGHNA, CDR2 YNFKEQ. V lost 0 bases and J lost 8; bases outside the gene matches: 5.

V is TRBV3-1 (or the pseudogene TRBV3-2) and J is TRBJ2-2; no clear D gene. CDR1 and CDR2 (germline): LGHDT, YNNKEL (reference sequence). V lost 6 bases to trimming and J lost 1 base, with 12 bases between them. This CDR3 is 15 amino acids long. The CDR3 nucleotides are TGTGCCAGCAGACCCGGAGTAAGGAACACCGGGGAGCTGTTTTTT. This sequence encodes CASRPGVRNTGELFF.

This clone has a handful of counts. The chain has TRBV18 and TRBJ2-5, with a weak D call TRBD2 (5 bases). Germline V gives CDR1 KGHSH, CDR2 LQKENI. This CDR3 contains 13 residues. Trimming pared 5 bases from V and 0 bases from J, leaving 7 bases between. The CDR3 here is CASSSDYQETQYF. The CDR3 coding sequence is TGTGCCAGCTCATCGGACTACCAAGAGACCCAGTACTTC.

The chain is built from TRBV6-2 or TRBV6-3 and TRBJ2-7; D is perhaps TRBD2 (6 bases). The germline V gene has CDR1 MNHEY and CDR2 SVGEGT. The CDR3 consists of 17 residues. The germline V and J ends were trimmed by 2 bases and 8 bases, with 25 bases remaining between them. CDR3 in DNA: TGTGCCAGCAGTTACACGAGTGGGGGGTCCTTTTTCTTCAAGCAGTACTTC. It yields the protein CASSYTSGGSFFFKQYF.